This T cell receptor beta chain derives from a study of blood T cell repertoires in COVID-19. Generated by immunoSEQ multiplex PCR, the TCRdb table keeps only in-frame clones and is missing some. The sample holds roughly 210,000 clones; about nine tenths are singletons and the top ten take about 7%. Trimming removed 2 bases from V and 1 base from J, with 9 bases in between. Germline assignment: CDR1 LGHDT and CDR2 YNNKEL (reference sequence). CDR3 length: 14 amino acids. The sequencing input was PBMCs or T cells enriched from blood (not recorded which). The TCR originated in a man under 40 in a cohort exposed to, infected with or recovered from COVID-19 (not recorded which). This chain joins TRBV3-1 (or the pseudogene TRBV3-2) and TRBJ2-7; tentatively, D is TRBD2 (5 bases). The DNA of the CDR3 is TGTGCCAGCAGCCAATCTAGCAGATCCTACGAGCAGTACTTC. This sequence encodes CASSQSSRSYEQYF.